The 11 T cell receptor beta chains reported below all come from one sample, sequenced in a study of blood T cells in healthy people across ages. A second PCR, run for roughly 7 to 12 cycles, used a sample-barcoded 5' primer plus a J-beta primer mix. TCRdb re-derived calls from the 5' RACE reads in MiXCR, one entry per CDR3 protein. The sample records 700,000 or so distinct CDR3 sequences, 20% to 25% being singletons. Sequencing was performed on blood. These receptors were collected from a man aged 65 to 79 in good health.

CDR3: CASRADVNYGYTF. Written as DNA, the CDR3 is TGCGCCAGCAGAGCTGACGTTAACTATGGCTACACCTTC. This chain connects TRBV5-1 to TRBJ1-2; D not resolved. V was cut by 5 bases and J by 1 base, with 9 bases left in between. This CDR3 is 13 amino acids long. Germline V lookup: CDR1 SGHRS, CDR2 YFSETQ.

The CDR3 coding sequence is TGTGCCAGCAGTGAAGGGCAGGGATTCACAGATACGCAGTATTTT. It is translated as CASSEGQGFTDTQYF. The gene calls are TRBV6-1 and TRBJ2-3, with a possible D match to TRBD1 (5 bases). The V gene's germline CDR1 is MNHNS and CDR2 SASEGT. Trimming removed 1 base from V and 2 bases from J, with 10 bases in between. The CDR3 extends over 15 amino acids.

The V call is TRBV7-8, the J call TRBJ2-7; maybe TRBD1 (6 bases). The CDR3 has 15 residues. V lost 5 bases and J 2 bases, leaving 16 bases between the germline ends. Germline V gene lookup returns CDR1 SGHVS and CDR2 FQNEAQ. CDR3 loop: CASSPAIQGTYEQYV. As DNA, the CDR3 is TGTGCCAGCAGCCCAGCTATACAGGGAACCTACGAGCAGTACGTC.

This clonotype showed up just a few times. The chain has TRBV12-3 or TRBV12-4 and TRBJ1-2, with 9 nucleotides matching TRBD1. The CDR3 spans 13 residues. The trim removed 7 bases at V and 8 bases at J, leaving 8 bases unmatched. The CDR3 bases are TGTGCCAGCACCGCGGGACAGGGAGGCGGCTACACCTTC. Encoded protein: CASTAGQGGGYTF.

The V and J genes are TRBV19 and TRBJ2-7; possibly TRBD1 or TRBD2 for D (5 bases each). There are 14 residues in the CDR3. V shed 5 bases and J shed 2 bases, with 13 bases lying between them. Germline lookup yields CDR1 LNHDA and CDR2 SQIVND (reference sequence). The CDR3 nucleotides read TGTGCCAGTAGTTTTAAATCGGGACCCTACGAGCAGTACTTC. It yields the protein CASSFKSGPYEQYF. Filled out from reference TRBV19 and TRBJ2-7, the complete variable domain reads DGGITQSPKYLFRKEGQNVTLSCEQNLNHDAMYWYRQDPGQGLRLIYYSQIVNDFQKGDIAEGYSVSREKKESFPLTVTSAQKNPTAFYLCASSFKSGPYEQYFGPGTRLTVT.

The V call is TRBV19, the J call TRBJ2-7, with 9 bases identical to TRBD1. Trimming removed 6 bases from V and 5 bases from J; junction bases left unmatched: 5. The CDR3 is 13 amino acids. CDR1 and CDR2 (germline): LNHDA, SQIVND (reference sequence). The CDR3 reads CASRDRGRNEQYF. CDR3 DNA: TGTGCCAGTAGGGACAGGGGAAGGAACGAGCAGTACTTC.

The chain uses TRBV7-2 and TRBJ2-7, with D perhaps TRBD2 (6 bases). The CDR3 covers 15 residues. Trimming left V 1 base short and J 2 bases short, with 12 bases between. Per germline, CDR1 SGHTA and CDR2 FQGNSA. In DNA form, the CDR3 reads TGTGCCAGCAGCTTAGGGAGGGGCTATGCCTACGAGCAGTACGTC. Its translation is CASSLGRGYAYEQYV.

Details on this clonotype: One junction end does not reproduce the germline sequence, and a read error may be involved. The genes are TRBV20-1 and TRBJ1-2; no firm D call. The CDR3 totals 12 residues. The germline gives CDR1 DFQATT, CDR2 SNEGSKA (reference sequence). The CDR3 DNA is TGCAGTGCTAGAGATCTCCCCGCTGGCTACACTTTC. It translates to CSARDLPAGYTF.

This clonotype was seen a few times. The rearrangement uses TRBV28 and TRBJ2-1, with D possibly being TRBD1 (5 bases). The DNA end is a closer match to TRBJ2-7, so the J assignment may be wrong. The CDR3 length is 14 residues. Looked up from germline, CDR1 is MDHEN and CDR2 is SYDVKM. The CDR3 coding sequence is TGTGCCAGCAGTTTACAGGGTTTTCCCTACGAGCAGTACTTC. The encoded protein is CASSLQGFPYEQYF.

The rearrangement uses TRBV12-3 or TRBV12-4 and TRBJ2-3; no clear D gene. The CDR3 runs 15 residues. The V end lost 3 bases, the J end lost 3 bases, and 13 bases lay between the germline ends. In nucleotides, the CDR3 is TGTGCCAGCAGTTTTTTGTCTTTCAAGACAGATACGCAGTATTTT. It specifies CASSFLSFKTDTQYF.

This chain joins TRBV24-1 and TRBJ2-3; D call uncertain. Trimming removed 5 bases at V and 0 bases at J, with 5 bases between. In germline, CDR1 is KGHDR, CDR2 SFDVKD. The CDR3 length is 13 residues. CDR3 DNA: TGTGCCACCAGTGGACTTAGCACAGATACGCAGTATTTT. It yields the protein CATSGLSTDTQYF.